This T cell receptor beta chain stems from a study of blood T cells in healthy people across ages. Overall study results and limits: Diversity figures derived from one million T cells were judged to underestimate the true value. For the donors, CMV status was unknown and possibly confounded expanded clonotype changes.

Regarding this clonotype: The antigen is not known.

Trimming shortened V by 3 bases and J by 4 bases, and 14 bases separated the two germline ends. There are 14 residues in the CDR3. Germline V gives CDR1 SGHRS, CDR2 YFSETQ. The sample providers were healthy Caucasian people from Russia, aged roughly 6 to 90. Next came a second PCR, run for about 7 to 12 cycles, which used a sample-barcoded 5' primer along with a J-beta primer mix. Every sample gave at least 3 million paired-end reads containing CDR3. TCRdb re-called the 5' RACE reads through MiXCR, storing one row per CDR3 protein. The sample lists some 700,000 distinct CDR3 sequences, more than 40% seen once, with around a fifth in the top ten.

Source material: blood. The source of this sequence is a woman aged 60-70 years in good health. The chain couples TRBV5-1 to TRBJ2-7, with D perhaps matching TRBD1 (6 bases). CDR3 amino acids: CASSSRQAGYEQYF. CDR3 coding DNA: TGCGCCAGCAGCTCCCGACAGGCCGGATACGAGCAGTACTTC.